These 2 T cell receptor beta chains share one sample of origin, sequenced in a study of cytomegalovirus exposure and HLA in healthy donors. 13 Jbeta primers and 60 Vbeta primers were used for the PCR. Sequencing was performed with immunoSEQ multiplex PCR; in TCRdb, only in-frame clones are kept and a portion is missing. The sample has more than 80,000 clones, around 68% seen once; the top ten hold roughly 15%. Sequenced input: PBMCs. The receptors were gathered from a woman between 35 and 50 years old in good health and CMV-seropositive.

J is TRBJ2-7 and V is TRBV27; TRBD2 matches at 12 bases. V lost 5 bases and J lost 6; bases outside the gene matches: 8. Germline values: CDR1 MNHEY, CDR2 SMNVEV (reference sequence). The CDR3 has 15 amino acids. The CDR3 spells CASSPRTSGVGEQYF. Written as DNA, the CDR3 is TGTGCCAGCAGTCCCCGGACTAGCGGGGTGGGCGAGCAGTACTTC.

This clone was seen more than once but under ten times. DNA of the CDR3: TGTGCCAGCACCGGGGAGGGTAGGGAAAAACTGTTTTTT. It is translated as CASTGEGREKLFF. The rearrangement links TRBV11-2 to TRBJ1-4; D gene ambiguous. Deletions cut 7 bases from V and 8 bases from J, with 14 bases between. The CDR3 is 13 residues long. The germline V gene has CDR1 SGHAT and CDR2 FQNNGV.